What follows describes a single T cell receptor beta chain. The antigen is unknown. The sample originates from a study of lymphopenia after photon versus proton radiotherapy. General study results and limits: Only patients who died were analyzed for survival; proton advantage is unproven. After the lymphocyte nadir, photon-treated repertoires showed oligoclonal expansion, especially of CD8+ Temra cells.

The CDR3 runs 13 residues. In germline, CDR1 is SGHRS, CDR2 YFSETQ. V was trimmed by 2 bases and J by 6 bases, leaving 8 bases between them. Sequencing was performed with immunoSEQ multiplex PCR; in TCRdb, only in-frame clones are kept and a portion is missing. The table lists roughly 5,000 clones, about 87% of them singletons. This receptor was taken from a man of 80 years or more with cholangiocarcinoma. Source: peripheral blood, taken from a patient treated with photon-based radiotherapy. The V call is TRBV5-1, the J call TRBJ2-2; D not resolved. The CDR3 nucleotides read TGCGCCAGCAGCTTCCACGAAGCCGGGGAGCTGTTTTTT. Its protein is CASSFHEAGELFF.